The T cell receptor (beta chain) under discussion was sequenced for a study of cytomegalovirus exposure and HLA in healthy donors. V was clipped by 4 bases and J by 0 bases; unmatched bases: 10. Germline CDR1 is LNHDA and CDR2 is SQIVND (reference sequence). This CDR3 has 19 residues. 13 Jbeta primers and 60 Vbeta primers were used for the PCR. Clones were sequenced by immunoSEQ multiplex PCR, and TCRdb holds only the in-frame ones, with some missing. The table lists approximately 270,000 clones, 80% of them singletons. About this clone itself: The sample carries other DNA sequences with the same CDR3.

This sequence joins TRBV19 and TRBJ2-4, with 12 bases aligning to TRBD2. The sequence was obtained from a girl aged 2-10 years in good health and CMV-seronegative. What was sequenced was PBMCs. CDR3 sequence (DNA): TGTGCCAGTAGTACCCCGCCGGGACTAGCGGGTCTAGCCAAAAACATTCAGTACTTC. Translation gives CASSTPPGLAGLAKNIQYF.